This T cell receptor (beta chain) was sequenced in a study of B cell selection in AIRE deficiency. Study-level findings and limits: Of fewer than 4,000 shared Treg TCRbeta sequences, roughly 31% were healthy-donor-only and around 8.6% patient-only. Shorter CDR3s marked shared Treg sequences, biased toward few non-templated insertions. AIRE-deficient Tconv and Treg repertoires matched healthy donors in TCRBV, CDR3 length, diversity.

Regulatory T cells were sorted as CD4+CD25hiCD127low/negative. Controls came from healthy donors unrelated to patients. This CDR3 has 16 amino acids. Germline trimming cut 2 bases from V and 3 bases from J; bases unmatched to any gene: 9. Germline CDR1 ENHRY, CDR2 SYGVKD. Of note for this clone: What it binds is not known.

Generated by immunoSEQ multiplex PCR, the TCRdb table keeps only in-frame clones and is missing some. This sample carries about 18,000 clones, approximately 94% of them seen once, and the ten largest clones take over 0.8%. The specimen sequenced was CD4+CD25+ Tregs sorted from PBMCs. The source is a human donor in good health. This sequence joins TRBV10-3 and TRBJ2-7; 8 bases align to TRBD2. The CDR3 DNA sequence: TGTGCCATCAGTGAGGGTTTAGTCGGGAGGGTCTACGAGCAGTACTTC. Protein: CAISEGLVGRVYEQYF.